This TCR beta chain was profiled in a study of control samples from healthy donors and cancer patients. The method was immunoSEQ multiplex PCR; TCRdb's version includes in-frame clones alone and lacks a portion of them. Here the sample spans 120,000 or so clones, around 94% being singletons. The length of the CDR3 is 15 residues. The V gene lost 5 bases and the J gene lost 6 bases, with 20 bases spanning the gap. The V gene's germline CDR1 is SGHVS and CDR2 FNYEAQ. The sample comprised PBMCs. This sequence originates from an elderly man with head and neck cancer. The chain has TRBV7-6 and TRBJ2-7; tentatively, D is TRBD1 (5 bases). This CDR3 is CASSRLVGADGEQYF. The CDR3 nucleotides are TGTGCCAGCAGCCGCCTTGTTGGGGCGGATGGCGAGCAGTACTTC.